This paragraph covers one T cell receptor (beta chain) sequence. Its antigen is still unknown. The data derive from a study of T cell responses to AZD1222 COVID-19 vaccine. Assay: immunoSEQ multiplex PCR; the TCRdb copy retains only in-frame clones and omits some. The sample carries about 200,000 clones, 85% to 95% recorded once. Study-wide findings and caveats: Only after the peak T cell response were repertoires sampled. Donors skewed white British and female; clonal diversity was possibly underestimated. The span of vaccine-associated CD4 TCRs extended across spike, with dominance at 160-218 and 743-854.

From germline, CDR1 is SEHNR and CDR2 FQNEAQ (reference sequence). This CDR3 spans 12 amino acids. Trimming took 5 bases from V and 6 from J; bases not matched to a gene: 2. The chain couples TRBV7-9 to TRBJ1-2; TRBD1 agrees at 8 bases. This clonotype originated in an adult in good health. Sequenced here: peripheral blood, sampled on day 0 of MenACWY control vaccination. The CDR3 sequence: CASSPTGDGYTF. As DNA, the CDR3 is TGTGCCAGCAGCCCGACAGGGGATGGCTACACCTTC.